The TCR beta chain under discussion was sequenced for a study of blood T cell repertoires in COVID-19. In the study overall: The samples span acute and convalescent COVID-19 from the United States, Italy and Spain. T cells, B-cell-depleted T cells, or PBMCs supplied cDNA or gDNA.

Looked up from germline, CDR1 is SGHAT and CDR2 is FQNNGV. Germline trimming cut 2 bases from V and 8 bases from J; bases unmatched to any gene: 8. The CDR3 has 15 amino acids. Per the authors' pipeline: The assay estimated nucleated cells by amplifying reference gene primers. TCRdb keeps only in-frame clones here, not all; method: immunoSEQ multiplex PCR. The D gene and trimming were derived from the DNA, and the V and J assignments and clone size from that table. This table has hundreds of thousands of clones, about four fifths appearing once. The V gene is TRBV11-2, the J gene TRBJ1-4; TRBD1 aligns across 7 bases. The receptor was derived from an elderly man with acute or convalescent COVID-19. Sequenced: peripheral blood. The CDR3 nucleotides read TGTGCCAGCAGCTTACCGGGACAAGGGGGCGAAAAACTGTTTTTT. Translation gives CASSLPGQGGEKLFF.